The source of this T cell receptor beta chain is a study of blood T cells in healthy people across ages. Notes on the study in general: Per-million-T-cell TCR beta diversity fell roughly linearly with age. Whereas aged donors had fewer naive CD4+ cells, long-lived donors had more of them and higher diversity.

In its sample, this clonotype was seen many times. The target antigen is unknown. With a J-beta primer mix and a sample-barcoded 5' primer, a second PCR ran about 7 to 11 cycles. TCRdb re-called the 5' RACE reads with MiXCR, one entry per CDR3 protein. The data hold 630,000 or so distinct CDR3 sequences, with about 34% observed a single time. This CDR3 is 15 amino acids long. V was shortened by 5 bases and J by 7 bases, with 20 bases between the two germline ends. Germline V gene sequence: CDR1 SGHTA, CDR2 FQGNSA. The chain is built from TRBV7-2 and TRBJ1-2; a weak D match, TRBD1 (6 bases). Input material: blood. The TCR was taken from a woman older than 75 in good health. This CDR3 is CASSPHTSGERGYTF. CDR3 in DNA: TGTGCCAGCAGCCCCCATACGTCAGGGGAACGTGGCTACACCTTC.